The present TCR beta chain was sequenced within a study of T cells in tumors after PD-1 blockade. Turning to the study itself: Either cemiplimab 350 mg every 2 weeks or pembrolizumab 200 mg every 3 weeks was given. Daily vismodegib 150 mg continued in a subset of anti-PD-1-treated patients.

Turning to this clone: The target antigen is unknown.

Points from the study as a whole: Some novel exhausted tumor clones appeared in pre-treatment blood, suggesting peripheral recruitment.

The CDR3 covers 14 residues. Sequencing used immunoSEQ multiplex PCR; TCRdb keeps in-frame clones, though not all of them. The sample comprises approximately 59,000 clones, about 82% of which are singletons, and roughly 12% rests with the top ten. This receptor was taken from a human donor with basal cell carcinoma. The chain links TRBV21-1 to TRBJ1-4. TRBV21-1 is a pseudogene segment. The starting material was PBMCs, obtained before anti-PD-1 treatment. CDR3 sequence (DNA): TGTGCCAGCAGCCGTAAGAAATTATGTGAAAAACTGTTTTTT. It yields the protein CASSRKKLCEKLFF.